Below, 23 T cell receptor beta chains from the same sample are listed, as sequenced in a study of read filtering for tumor transcriptome and immune sequencing. Molecular barcoded adaptors covering alpha/delta and beta/gamma chains were used on approximately 400 ng RNA. In TCRdb, the reads were re-called with MiXCR into one record per CDR3 protein. The sample carries 30,000 to 35,000 distinct CDR3 sequences, roughly 18% recorded once. The source material was a population of CD138-negative cells sorted from bone marrow. These receptors all stem from a donor at least 40 years old with multiple myeloma.

On this clonotype: One junction end does not reproduce the germline sequence, and a read error may be involved. This chain connects TRBV27 to TRBJ2-7; the D gene is possibly TRBD1 (5 bases). The CDR3 loop spans 14 amino acids. From germline, CDR1 is MNHEY and CDR2 SMNVEV (reference sequence). The CDR3 region is CAGREGQGAYEQYF. CDR3 bases: TGTGCCGGCAGAGAAGGGCAAGGGGCCTACGAGCAGTACTTC.

This clonotype occurred many times. The CDR3 loop is CATSDTVTLYNEQFF. The DNA for the CDR3 is TGTGCCACCAGTGATACAGTGACTCTTTACAATGAGCAGTTCTTC. V is TRBV24-1 and J is TRBJ2-1; D is undetermined. The germline V and J ends were trimmed by 3 bases and 4 bases, with 12 bases remaining between them. The CDR3 covers 15 residues. Looked up from germline, CDR1 is KGHDR and CDR2 is SFDVKD.

This clonotype turned up a few times. The rearrangement joins TRBV23-1 to TRBJ2-3, with no clear D. TRBV23-1 is given ORF status, its function remaining uncertain. Trimming cost V 2 bases and J 0 bases, with 12 bases left between them. This CDR3 is 16 amino acids long. This CDR3 is CASSQPDDNSTDTQYF. The CDR3 nucleotides read TGCGCCAGCAGTCAACCGGACGATAATAGCACAGATACGCAGTATTTT.

This clonotype was detected ten times or more. The chain carries TRBV27 and TRBJ1-6; the D is unclear. Per the germline V gene, CDR1 is MNHEY and CDR2 is SMNVEV (reference sequence). V was clipped by 3 bases and J by 13 bases, with 10 bases between them. This CDR3 is built from 12 residues. The CDR3 DNA follows: TGTGCCAGCAGTTTCCGGGAGCAGCCCCTCCACTTT. Residues: CASSFREQPLHF.

This chain connects TRBV4-1 to TRBJ2-4; no clear D. Germline-derived CDR1 and CDR2 are MGHRA and YSYEKL. The length of the CDR3 is 14 residues. Trimming stripped 0 bases from V and 8 bases from J, with 11 bases between. This CDR3 is CASSQDRIRDIQYF. The CDR3 bases are TGCGCCAGCAGCCAAGATAGAATACGTGACATTCAGTACTTC.

This clonotype came up many times. This sequence joins TRBV18 and TRBJ2-3; 9 bases are shared with TRBD2. V lost 2 bases, J lost 2 bases, and 5 bases stayed unmatched. The CDR3 covers 16 residues. Germline CDR1 KGHSH, CDR2 LQKENI. The CDR3 nucleotides are TGTGCCAGCTCACCAAGGCTAGCGGGGATCACAGATACGCAGTATTTT. Translation: CASSPRLAGITDTQYF. The full variable domain, its missing parts supplied by reference TRBV18 and TRBJ2-3, is NAGVMQNPRHLVRRRGQEARLRCSPMKGHSHVYWYRQLPEEGLKFMVYLQKENIIDESGMPKERFSAEFPKEGPSILRIQQVVRGDSAAYFCASSPRLAGITDTQYFGPGTRLTVL.

The table lists this clonotype with many counts. The chain has TRBV5-1 and TRBJ2-1, with 8 bases matching TRBD2. The germline gives CDR1 SGHRS, CDR2 YFSETQ. The CDR3 contains 15 residues. The ends lost 6 bases at V and 4 bases at J; junction bases unmatched: 9. DNA for the CDR3: TGCGCCAGCACTCCCGGGGCTAGCGGGTACAATGAGCAGTTCTTC. It yields the protein CASTPGASGYNEQFF. Using reference TRBV5-1 and TRBJ2-1 for the parts outside the CDR3, the full variable domain is KAGVTQTPRYLIKTRGQQVTLSCSPISGHRSVSWYQQTPGQGLQFLFEYFSETQRNKGNFPGRFSGRQFSNSRSEMNVSTLELGDSALYLCASTPGASGYNEQFFGPGTRLTVL.

This clonotype was detected ten times or more. The chain has TRBV6-2 or TRBV6-3 and TRBJ1-6; no firm D call. CDR3 size: 14 residues. Looked up from germline, CDR1 is MNHEY and CDR2 is SVGEGT. V shed 7 bases and J shed 11 bases, with 18 bases lying between them. The DNA for the CDR3 is TGTGCCAGCACCAACTCGGAGTCTAAGGCACCCCTCCACTTT. The encoded protein is CASTNSESKAPLHF.

V and J are TRBV7-8 and TRBJ2-7; 13 bases align to TRBD2. Unmatched junction bases numbered 6, after V lost 1 base and J lost 3 bases. The CDR3 consists of 17 residues. Germline V lookup: CDR1 SGHVS, CDR2 FQNEAQ. The DNA for the CDR3 is TGTGCCAGCAGCTTAGAGGTTGGGACTAGCGGGATCTACGAGCAGTACTTC. As protein: CASSLEVGTSGIYEQYF.

On this clonotype: A much larger clonotype is one base distant, so this may be a read error. The chain uses TRBV28 and TRBJ1-2; no clear D. The germline V gene has CDR1 MDHEN and CDR2 SYDVKM. This CDR3 spans 11 amino acids. V lost 3 bases and J lost 5, with 4 bases in between. In DNA form, the CDR3 reads TGTGCCAGCAGTTTGCCGTATGGCTACACCTTC. Protein sequence: CASSLPYGYTF.

This clonotype was picked up many times. The chain employs TRBV19 and TRBJ1-1; maybe TRBD1 (5 bases). The V end was cut by 6 bases, the J end by 1 base, with 12 bases between. Germline V gives CDR1 LNHDA, CDR2 SQIVND (reference sequence). The CDR3 consists of 14 residues. In DNA, the CDR3 is TGTGCCAGTAGACGAGTTGGGGGGAACACTGAAGCTTTCTTT. Protein sequence: CASRRVGGNTEAFF.

By share, this clonotype ranks as medium-sized. CDR3 amino acids: CASSLNYNEQFF. As DNA, the CDR3 is TGTGCCAGCAGCTTGAATTACAATGAGCAGTTCTTC. V is TRBV5-6 and J is TRBJ2-1; D is unresolved. This CDR3 is built from 12 residues. Germline values: CDR1 SGHDT, CDR2 YYEEEE. V gave up 1 base and J gave up 4 bases, with 3 bases separating them.

This clonotype was detected many times. V and J are TRBV7-6 and TRBJ2-5; the D gene is possibly TRBD2 (6 bases). Trimming pared 3 bases from V and 1 base from J, leaving 9 bases between. Germline V CDR1 and CDR2: SGHVS, FNYEAQ. This CDR3 spans 14 amino acids. CDR3 in amino acids: CASSFRGFQETQYF. The CDR3 DNA reads as TGTGCCAGCAGCTTTCGGGGGTTCCAAGAGACCCAGTACTTC.

Only a few counts were recorded for this clonotype. The chain is built from TRBV20-1 and TRBJ1-5; no definite D call. Germline V lookup: CDR1 DFQATT, CDR2 SNEGSKA (reference sequence). V lost 4 bases to trimming and J lost 4 bases, with 11 bases between them. This CDR3 has 13 amino acids. The CDR3 DNA reads as TGCAGTGCTACTGAGACATTTAATCAGCCCCAGCATTTT. Translating gives CSATETFNQPQHF.

V is TRBV7-9 and J is TRBJ2-3; 8 bases align to TRBD2. This CDR3 has 17 amino acids. Germline CDR1 SEHNR, CDR2 FQNEAQ (reference sequence). V lost 1 base to trimming and J lost 0 bases; unmatched junction nucleotides: 6. This CDR3 reads CASSLDPGGTSTDTQYF. The CDR3 DNA follows: TGTGCCAGCAGCTTAGATCCGGGGGGGACTAGCACAGATACGCAGTATTTT.

As for this clonotype: Relative to the germline gene, one junction end is altered; a read error may explain this. This sequence joins TRBV3-1 and TRBJ2-5, with 7 positions matching TRBD2. CDR1 is LGHDT and CDR2 is YNNKEL in the germline V gene (reference sequence). This CDR3 is 15 amino acids long. This CDR3 is CASSQGLADRETQHF. Here the CDR3 DNA reads TGTGCCAGCAGCCAAGGTCTAGCGGATCGAGAGACCCAGCACTTC.

To note about this clonotype: A much larger clone differs by one base, so this may be a read error. V and J are TRBV7-9 and TRBJ2-3; TRBD1 agrees at 8 bases. Germline assignment: CDR1 SEHNR and CDR2 FQNEAQ (reference sequence). The CDR3 contains 14 residues. In DNA form, the CDR3 reads TGTGCCAGCAGCCCACGGGCGGGGACAGGTACGCAGTATTTT. Its translation: CASSPRAGTGTQYF.

This clonotype was counted many times. A much larger clone sits a single nucleotide away, making a read error possible. This chain connects TRBV6-6 to TRBJ1-1, with 8 bases that match TRBD1. The CDR3 loop spans 14 amino acids. With V trimmed by 4 bases and J by 6 bases, 7 bases remained unmatched. Germline lookup yields CDR1 MNHNY and CDR2 SVGAGI (reference sequence). The CDR3 reads CASSFGQGGAEAFF. As DNA, the CDR3 is TGTGCCAGCAGTTTCGGACAGGGTGGCGCTGAAGCTTTCTTT.

This clonotype came up a few times. A read error may explain this, as a much larger clone is one base away. This sequence joins TRBV27 and TRBJ2-5; D gene unclear. CDR1 is MNHEY, CDR2 SMNVEV, per germline (reference sequence). This CDR3 spans 13 amino acids. The CDR3 loop reads CAGSLFSRETQYF. The CDR3 nucleotides are TGTGCCGGCAGTTTATTTTCACGCGAGACCCAGTACTTC.

This chain links TRBV2 with TRBJ2-1; 9 nucleotides align to TRBD1. The CDR3 contains 16 residues. J gave up 5 bases and V 6 bases, and 11 bases lay outside the gene matches. Germline lookup yields CDR1 SNHLY and CDR2 FYNNEI. CDR3 protein: CASRGGTGTGNNEQFF. DNA of the CDR3: TGTGCCAGCAGGGGGGGGACCGGGACAGGGAACAATGAGCAGTTCTTC.

There are many counts of this clonotype. The V call is TRBV5-6, the J call TRBJ2-5; 7 bases are shared with TRBD2. There are 15 residues in the CDR3. Germline V gives CDR1 SGHDT, CDR2 YYEEEE. Unmatched junction bases numbered 7, after V lost 3 bases and J lost 2 bases. The CDR3 region has the DNA TGTGCCAGCAGCTCACCCGGGACTAAACAAGAGACCCAGTACTTC. Its protein is CASSSPGTKQETQYF.

There are many counts of this clonotype. CDR3 sequence (DNA): TGTGCCAGCATTGGGGGGGCGGAAACCGGGGAGCTGTTTTTT. Its protein product is CASIGGAETGELFF. V gene TRBV28 combines with J gene TRBJ2-2; possible D gene TRBD2, 7 bases. Trimming cost V 7 bases and J 5 bases, with 14 bases left between them. This CDR3 region has 14 residues. Looked up from germline, CDR1 is MDHEN and CDR2 is SYDVKM.

CDR3 in DNA: TGTGCCAGCAGTCAGGCTAGCGGGAGCTCCTACGAGCAGTACTTC. Its translation is CASSQASGSSYEQYF. The J gene is TRBJ2-7, the V gene TRBV2, with 10 bases lining up with TRBD2. Germline V gene lookup returns CDR1 SNHLY and CDR2 FYNNEI. V lost 5 bases and J lost 0; bases outside the gene matches: 4. This CDR3 has 15 residues.